The present T cell receptor beta chain was sequenced within a study of T cell changes during pregnancy in multiple sclerosis. J gave up 7 bases and V 5 bases, and 5 bases lay outside the gene matches. Per germline, CDR1 SGHVS and CDR2 FQNEAQ. The CDR3 loop spans 14 amino acids. Measured with immunoSEQ multiplex PCR; TCRdb has only the in-frame clones, and not every one. In the table there are about 100,000 clones, around 93% of which are singletons. The J gene is TRBJ2-7, the V gene TRBV7-8, with 13 bases identical to TRBD2. The receptor comes from a female donor with multiple sclerosis, enrolled in a pregnancy study. The material sequenced was peripheral blood, taken before pregnancy. CDR3 in amino acids: CASSLLAGGYEQYF. The DNA of the CDR3 is TGTGCCAGCAGCCTACTAGCGGGAGGGTATGAGCAGTACTTC.